A selection of T cell receptor beta chains follows, all from one sample in a study of blood T cell repertoires in COVID-19. TCRdb keeps only in-frame clones here, not all; method: immunoSEQ multiplex PCR. The sample yields roughly 110,000 clones, under 95% seen once. Specimen: peripheral blood. Receptors were obtained from a woman in her thirties with acute or convalescent COVID-19. Each CDR3 is given with its conserved first and last residue. The D gene is left open where the match is weak.

V	J	D	DNA	CDR3
TRBV15	TRBJ1-5	NA	TGTGCCACCAGCTTAAGCGGGGGAGGCTACCAGCCCCAGCATTTT	CATSLSGGGYQPQHF
TRBV11-3	TRBJ2-7	TRBD2	TGTGCCAGCAGCTTTAGCGGGGGCTATAACGAGCAGTACTTC	CASSFSGGYNEQYF
TRBV4-3	TRBJ2-2	TRBD1	TGCGCCAGCAGCCATTTGACCAGGGGGCAAGACACCGGGGAGCTGTTTTTT	CASSHLTRGQDTGELFF
TRBV11-2	TRBJ2-2	TRBD2	TGTGCCAGCAGCAGGCTAGCGGGCACCGGGGAGCTGTTTTTT	CASSRLAGTGELFF
TRBV27	TRBJ1-2	NA	TGTGCCAGCAGTATAACGTGGCAAAGCTATGGCTACACCTTC	CASSITWQSYGYTF
TRBV10-2	TRBJ2-7	NA	TGCGCCAGCAGTGACCGCGACATCCATTACGAGCAGTACTTC	CASSDRDIHYEQYF
TRBV2	TRBJ1-1	NA	TGTGCCAGCAGTGAAGTGGCCACCCTCAGGGGTAACACTGAAGCTTTCTTT	CASSEVATLRGNTEAFF
TRBV5-1	TRBJ2-2	NA	TGCGCCAGCAGCCGGGCGGGGGCCACCGGGGAGCTGTTTTTT	CASSRAGATGELFF
TRBV28	TRBJ2-2	NA	TGTGCCAGCCTATCCCAGGGGAACACCGGGGAGCTGTTTTTT	CASLSQGNTGELFF
TRBV7-3	TRBJ2-1	TRBD1	TGTGCCAGCAGCTTCGGGACAGCTAGCTCCTACAATGAGCAGTTCTTC	CASSFGTASSYNEQFF
TRBV13	TRBJ2-3	TRBD2	TGTGCCAGCGCCCGGGGGTCCGGGGCTAGCGGGAGTATCGATACGCAGTATTTT	CASARGSGASGSIDTQYF
TRBV12-1	TRBJ2-7	NA	TGTGCCAGCAGCGCCTCCAGGGGAAGCTCCTACGAGCAGTACTTC	CASSASRGSSYEQYF